These 16 T cell receptor beta chains originate from one sample sequenced in a study of T cell changes during pregnancy in multiple sclerosis. The method was immunoSEQ multiplex PCR; TCRdb's version includes in-frame clones alone and lacks a portion of them. The data contain around 56,000 clones, roughly 94% of them singletons. The sequenced sample was CD8+ T cells from peripheral blood mononuclear cells, obtained after pregnancy. The origin of the receptors is a female donor with multiple sclerosis, enrolled in a pregnancy study.

This chain joins TRBV7-9 and TRBJ2-3; TRBD2 matches at 13 bases. Germline values: CDR1 SEHNR, CDR2 FQNEAQ (reference sequence). The CDR3 sequence is 17 residues long. The trim removed 5 bases at V and 6 bases at J, leaving 11 bases unmatched. The CDR3 reads CASSTRTSGSFGDTQYF. Written as DNA, the CDR3 is TGTGCCAGCAGCACCCGGACTAGCGGGAGTTTCGGGGATACGCAGTATTTT.

The chain links TRBV4-1 to TRBJ1-1; D call uncertain. Deletions cut 2 bases from V and 0 bases from J, with 7 bases between. This CDR3 is 14 amino acids long. Germline loops: CDR1 MGHRA, CDR2 YSYEKL. CDR3 DNA sequence: TGCGCCAGCAGCCAAACAGCTATGAACACTGAAGCTTTCTTT. Protein: CASSQTAMNTEAFF.

The chain recombines TRBV27 with TRBJ1-5; possibly TRBD1 for D (6 bases). The CDR3 covers 14 residues. V lost 2 bases to trimming and J lost 3 bases, with 8 bases between them. Germline CDR1 reads MNHEY; CDR2 reads SMNVEV (reference sequence). In nucleotides, the CDR3 is TGTGCCAGCAGTTTACAGGGGTTCAATCAGCCCCAGCATTTT. This sequence encodes CASSLQGFNQPQHF.

The V and J genes are TRBV5-1 and TRBJ2-6, with TRBD1 matching 7 bases. CDR1 SGHRS and CDR2 YFSETQ come from the germline V gene. This CDR3 has 17 residues. V lost 4 bases to trimming and J lost 2 bases; unmatched junction nucleotides: 9. The CDR3 sequence is CASSGRGPQAGANVLTF. In nucleotides, the CDR3 is TGCGCCAGCAGCGGAAGGGGGCCCCAAGCTGGGGCCAACGTCCTGACTTTC.

J is TRBJ2-1 and V is TRBV5-1; D may be TRBD2 (6 bases). The length of the CDR3 is 14 residues. CDR1 is SGHRS and CDR2 is YFSETQ in the germline V gene. V lost 0 bases and J lost 5, with 9 bases in between. In DNA form, the CDR3 reads TGCGCCAGCAGCTTGGTACTAGCCGACAATGAGCAGTTCTTC. Its translation: CASSLVLADNEQFF.

The V gene is TRBV5-4, the J gene TRBJ1-1; 7 bases agree with TRBD1. The V gene end was trimmed by 2 bases and the J gene end by 4 bases; junction bases not matched to a gene: 2. The CDR3 totals 13 residues. Germline assignment: CDR1 SGHNT and CDR2 YYREEE (reference sequence). DNA of the CDR3: TGTGCCAGCAGCTTCTCAGGGGGCACTGAAGCTTTCTTT. This gives the protein CASSFSGGTEAFF.

The V gene is TRBV21-1, the J gene TRBJ2-5; the listed D gene, TRBD2, was not tested against the DNA. TRBV21-1 is shown as a pseudogene. This CDR3 spans 20 amino acids. Here the CDR3 DNA reads TGTGCCAGCAGCACCCGAAAGCGGGAGGGCCTCATCCAAGGACCTGGGACCCAGTACTTC. Its protein is CASSTRKREGLIQGPGTQYF.

The CDR3 reads CSVDSDYNEQFF. The CDR3 DNA reads TGCAGCGTCGACTCCGATTACAATGAGCAGTTCTTC. This chain connects TRBV29-1 to TRBJ2-1; D is ambiguous. Germline CDR1 is SQVTM and CDR2 is ANQGSEA. The length of the CDR3 is 12 residues. Trimming left V 6 bases short and J 4 bases short, with 10 bases between.

The V and J genes are TRBV27 and TRBJ2-7; D is uncertain. CDR1 and CDR2 (germline): MNHEY, SMNVEV (reference sequence). CDR3 length: 13 residues. Deletions cut 0 bases from V and 6 bases from J, with 9 bases between. The CDR3 reads CASSLSPRVEQYF. Here the CDR3 DNA reads TGTGCCAGCAGTTTATCCCCTCGGGTCGAGCAGTACTTC.

The chain employs TRBV5-1 and TRBJ2-1; TRBD1 is a possible D gene (5 bases). V dropped 0 bases and J dropped 3 bases, with 7 bases sitting between them. CDR1 SGHRS and CDR2 YFSETQ come from the germline V gene. The CDR3 spans 14 residues. The CDR3 nucleotides are TGCGCCAGCAGCTTGGGGGGCGACTACAATGAGCAGTTCTTC. Protein product: CASSLGGDYNEQFF.

V gene TRBV6-5 combines with J gene TRBJ1-3; maybe TRBD1 (6 bases). Germline CDR1 reads MNHEY; CDR2 reads SVGAGI. Trimming cost V 5 bases and J 2 bases, with 13 bases left between them. CDR3 length: 15 amino acids. The CDR3 DNA sequence: TGTGCCAGCAGTCCTGGGACAATCGCTGGAAACACCATATATTTT. Protein: CASSPGTIAGNTIYF.

V gene TRBV9 combines with J gene TRBJ2-3; the match to TRBD2 covers 11 bases. Germline V gene data show CDR1 as SGDLS and CDR2 as YYNGEE. The CDR3 runs to 14 residues. The V and J ends lost 4 bases and 3 bases, in that order; junction bases with no gene match: 1. For the CDR3, the DNA is TGTGCCAGCAGCCCTAGCGGGAGGACAGATACGCAGTATTTT. Amino acids: CASSPSGRTDTQYF.

About this clone itself: A read error may produce the germline difference seen at one junction end. This sequence joins TRBV4-1 and TRBJ2-3; TRBD2 matches 9 bases. This CDR3 has 16 residues. Germline V gives CDR1 MGHRA, CDR2 YSYEKL. CDR3 coding DNA: TGCGCCAGCAGCCAAGAGCCCGGGACTAGCAGAGATACGCAGTATTTT. It specifies CASSQEPGTSRDTQYF.

This rearrangement joins TRBV25-1 to TRBJ2-2; 10 bases are shared with TRBD1. The CDR3 consists of 16 residues. V was clipped by 5 bases and J by 5 bases; unmatched bases: 8. Per the germline V gene, CDR1 is MGHDK and CDR2 is SYGVNS. CDR3 sequence: CASSTRDRGGTGELFF. The DNA for the CDR3 is TGTGCCAGCAGTACCCGGGACAGGGGCGGAACCGGGGAGCTGTTTTTT.

The rearrangement links TRBV27 to TRBJ1-5; 12 positions match TRBD1. The J segment lost 5 bases and the V segment lost 2 bases, leaving 10 bases of the junction unmatched. Germline lookup yields CDR1 MNHEY and CDR2 SMNVEV (reference sequence). The CDR3 totals 18 residues. CDR3 region: CASSLTGTGGNLYQPQHF. Here the CDR3 DNA reads TGTGCCAGCAGTTTAACCGGGACAGGGGGCAACCTTTATCAGCCCCAGCATTTT.

The chain carries TRBV5-4 and TRBJ2-7, with 7 bases matching TRBD2. Per the germline V gene, CDR1 is SGHNT and CDR2 is YYREEE (reference sequence). After removal of 0 bases from V and 2 bases from J, the junction contained 2 bases not matched to a gene. This CDR3 is built from 14 residues. CDR3 bases: TGTGCCAGCAGCTTGGGTACTAGCGCCTACGAGCAGTACTTC. Translation: CASSLGTSAYEQYF. The full variable domain, its missing parts supplied by reference TRBV5-4 and TRBJ2-7, is ETGVTQSPTHLIKTRGQQVTLRCSSQSGHNTVSWYQQALGQGPQFIFQYYREEENGRGNFPPRFSGLQFPNYSSELNVNALELDDSALYLCASSLGTSAYEQYFGPGTRLTVT.